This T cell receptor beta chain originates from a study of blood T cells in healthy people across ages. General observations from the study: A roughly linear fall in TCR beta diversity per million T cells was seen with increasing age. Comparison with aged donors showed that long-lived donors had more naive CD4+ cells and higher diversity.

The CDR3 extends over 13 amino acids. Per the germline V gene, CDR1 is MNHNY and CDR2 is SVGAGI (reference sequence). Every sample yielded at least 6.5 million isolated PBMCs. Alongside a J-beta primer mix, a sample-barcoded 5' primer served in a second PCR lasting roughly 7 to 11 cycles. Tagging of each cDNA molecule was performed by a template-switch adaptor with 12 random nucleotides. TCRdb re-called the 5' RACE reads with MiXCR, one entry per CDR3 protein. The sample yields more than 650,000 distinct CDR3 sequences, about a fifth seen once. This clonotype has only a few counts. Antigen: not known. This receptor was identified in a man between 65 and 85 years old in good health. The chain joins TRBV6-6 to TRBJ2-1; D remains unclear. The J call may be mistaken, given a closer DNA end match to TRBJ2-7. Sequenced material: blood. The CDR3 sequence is CASSYTQTYEQYF. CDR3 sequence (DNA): TGTGCCAGCAGTTACACCCAGACCTACGAGCAGTACTTC.